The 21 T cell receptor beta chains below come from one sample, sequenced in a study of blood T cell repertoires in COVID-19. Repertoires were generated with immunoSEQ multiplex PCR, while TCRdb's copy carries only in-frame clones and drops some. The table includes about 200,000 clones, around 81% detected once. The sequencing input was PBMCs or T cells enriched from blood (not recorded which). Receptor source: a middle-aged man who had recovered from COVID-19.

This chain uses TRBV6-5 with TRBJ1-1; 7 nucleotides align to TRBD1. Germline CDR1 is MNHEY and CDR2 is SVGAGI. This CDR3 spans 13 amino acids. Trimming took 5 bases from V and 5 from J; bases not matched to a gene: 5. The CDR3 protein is CASSLRDRTEAFF. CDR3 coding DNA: TGTGCCAGCAGTCTCCGGGACAGAACTGAAGCTTTCTTT.

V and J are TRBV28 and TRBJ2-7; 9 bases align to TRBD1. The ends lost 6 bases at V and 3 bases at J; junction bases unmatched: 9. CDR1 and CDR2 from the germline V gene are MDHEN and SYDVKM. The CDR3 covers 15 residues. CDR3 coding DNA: TGTGCCAGCAGGTTACCGGGACAGGGATTCTACGAGCAGTACTTC. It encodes CASRLPGQGFYEQYF.

CDR3 in amino acids: CASSGLMDSWQSSGNTIYF. CDR3 nucleotides: TGTGCCAGCAGTGGTTTGATGGACAGCTGGCAAAGCTCTGGAAACACCATATATTTT. V is TRBV2 and J is TRBJ1-3, with a possible D match to TRBD1 (6 bases). Germline V CDR1 and CDR2: SNHLY, FYNNEI. The CDR3 length is 19 residues. V was cut by 4 bases and J by 0 bases, with 22 bases left in between.

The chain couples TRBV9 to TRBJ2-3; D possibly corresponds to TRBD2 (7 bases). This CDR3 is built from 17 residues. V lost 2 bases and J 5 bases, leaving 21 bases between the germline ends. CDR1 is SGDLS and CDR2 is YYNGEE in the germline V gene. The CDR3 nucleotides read TGTGCCAGCAGCGTGCTATTGGCGGGGGCCCTCGGAGATACGCAGTATTTT. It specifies CASSVLLAGALGDTQYF.

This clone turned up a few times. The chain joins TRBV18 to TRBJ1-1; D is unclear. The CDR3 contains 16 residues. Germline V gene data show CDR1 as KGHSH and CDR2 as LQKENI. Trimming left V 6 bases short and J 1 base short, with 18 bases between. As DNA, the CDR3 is TGTGCCAGCTCGCCTCTAACGGGTCTCGGGAACACTGAAGCTTTCTTT. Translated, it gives CASSPLTGLGNTEAFF.

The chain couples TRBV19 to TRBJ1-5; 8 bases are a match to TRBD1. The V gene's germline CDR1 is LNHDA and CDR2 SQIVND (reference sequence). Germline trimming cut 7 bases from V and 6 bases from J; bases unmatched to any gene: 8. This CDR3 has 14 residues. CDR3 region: CASIGQGAGQPQHF. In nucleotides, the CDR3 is TGTGCCAGTATAGGTCAGGGGGCAGGTCAGCCCCAGCATTTT.

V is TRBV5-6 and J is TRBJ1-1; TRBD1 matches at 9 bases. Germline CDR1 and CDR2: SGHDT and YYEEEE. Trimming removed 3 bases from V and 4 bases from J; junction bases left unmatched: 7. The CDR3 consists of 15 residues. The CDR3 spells CASSSGQGLSTEAFF. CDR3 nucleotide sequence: TGTGCCAGCAGCTCGGGACAGGGATTATCCACTGAAGCTTTCTTT.

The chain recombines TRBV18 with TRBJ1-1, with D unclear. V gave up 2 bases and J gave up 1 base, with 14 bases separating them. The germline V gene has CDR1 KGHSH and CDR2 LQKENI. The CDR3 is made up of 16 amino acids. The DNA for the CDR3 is TGTGCCAGCTCACCAACCACGAGGGTTGCGAACACTGAAGCTTTCTTT. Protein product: CASSPTTRVANTEAFF.

The CDR3 sequence: CASSQGQVRAGYTF. Written as DNA, the CDR3 is TGTGCCAGCTCACAGGGACAGGTTCGAGCTGGCTACACCTTC. V usage is TRBV18 and J usage is TRBJ1-2; 8 bases fit TRBD1. CDR3 length: 14 amino acids. Trimming at V came to 4 bases and at J to 7 bases, leaving 8 bases not matched to a gene. Germline-derived CDR1 and CDR2 are KGHSH and LQKENI.

CDR3 amino acids: CASSGGLTNTEAFF. The DNA for the CDR3 is TGCGCCAGCAGCGGGGGACTGACGAACACTGAAGCTTTCTTT. The chain is built from TRBV5-1 and TRBJ1-1; a weak D match, TRBD1 (5 bases). The V end lost 4 bases, the J end lost 1 base, and 11 bases lay between the germline ends. CDR3 size: 14 residues. The V gene's germline CDR1 is SGHRS and CDR2 YFSETQ.

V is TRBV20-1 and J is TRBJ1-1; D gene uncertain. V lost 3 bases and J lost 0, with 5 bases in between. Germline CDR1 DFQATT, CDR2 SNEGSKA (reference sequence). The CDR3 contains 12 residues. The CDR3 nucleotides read TGCAGTGCTAGTGTAGTGAACACTGAAGCTTTCTTT. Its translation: CSASVVNTEAFF.

DNA for the CDR3: TGCAGCGCCTCAGGAACGCTGGTCACCTTC. The encoded protein is CSASGTLVTF. The chain carries TRBV29-1 and TRBJ1-2; no firm D call. This CDR3 has 10 amino acids. V lost 7 bases and J 13 bases, leaving 16 bases between the germline ends. The germline CDR1 and CDR2 sequences are SQVTM and ANQGSEA. Complete variable domain (other parts from reference TRBV29-1 and TRBJ1-2): SAVISQKPSRDICQRGTSLTIQCQVDSQVTMMFWYRQQPGQSLTLIATANQGSEATYESGFVIDKFPISRPNLTFSTLTVSNMSPEDSSIYLCSASGTLVTFGSGTRLTVV.

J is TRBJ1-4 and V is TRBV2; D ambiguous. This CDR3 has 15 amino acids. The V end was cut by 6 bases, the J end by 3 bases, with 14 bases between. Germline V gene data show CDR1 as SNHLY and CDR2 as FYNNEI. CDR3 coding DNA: TGTGCCAGCAGCCAAGCCGGGGTTGCTAATGAAAAACTGTTTTTT. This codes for CASSQAGVANEKLFF.

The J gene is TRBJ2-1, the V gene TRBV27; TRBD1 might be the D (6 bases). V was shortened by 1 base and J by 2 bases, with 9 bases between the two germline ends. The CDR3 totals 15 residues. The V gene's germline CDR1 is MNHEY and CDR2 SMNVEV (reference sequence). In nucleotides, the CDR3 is TGTGCCAGCAGTTTATTTGGGGGCCCCTACAATGAGCAGTTCTTC. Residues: CASSLFGGPYNEQFF.

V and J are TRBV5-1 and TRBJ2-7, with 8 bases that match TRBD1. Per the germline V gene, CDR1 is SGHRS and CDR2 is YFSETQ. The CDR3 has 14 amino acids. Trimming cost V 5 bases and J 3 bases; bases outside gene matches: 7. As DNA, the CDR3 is TGCGCCAGCAGTTCCGGGACAGGTGACTACGAGCAGTACTTC. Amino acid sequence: CASSSGTGDYEQYF.

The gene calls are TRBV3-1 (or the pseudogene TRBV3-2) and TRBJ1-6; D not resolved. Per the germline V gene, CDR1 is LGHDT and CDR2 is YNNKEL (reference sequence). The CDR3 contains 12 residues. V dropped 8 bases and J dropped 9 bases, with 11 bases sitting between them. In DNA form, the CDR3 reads TGTGCCAGCGGTACTACACGTTCACCCCTCCACTTT. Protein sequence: CASGTTRSPLHF.

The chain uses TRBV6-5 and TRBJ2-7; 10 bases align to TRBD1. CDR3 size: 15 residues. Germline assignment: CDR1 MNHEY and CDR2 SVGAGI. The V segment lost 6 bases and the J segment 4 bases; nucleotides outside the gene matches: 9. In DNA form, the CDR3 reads TGTGCCAGCAGCCCGACCGGGACAGGGGTGTACGAGCAGTACTTC. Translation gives CASSPTGTGVYEQYF.

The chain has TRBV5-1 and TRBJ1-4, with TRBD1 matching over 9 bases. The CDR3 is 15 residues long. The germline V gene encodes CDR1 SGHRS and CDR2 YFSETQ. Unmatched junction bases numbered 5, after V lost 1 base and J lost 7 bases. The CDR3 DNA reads TGCGCCAGCAGCTTGACCGGGACAGGGAGTGAAAAACTGTTTTTT. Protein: CASSLTGTGSEKLFF.

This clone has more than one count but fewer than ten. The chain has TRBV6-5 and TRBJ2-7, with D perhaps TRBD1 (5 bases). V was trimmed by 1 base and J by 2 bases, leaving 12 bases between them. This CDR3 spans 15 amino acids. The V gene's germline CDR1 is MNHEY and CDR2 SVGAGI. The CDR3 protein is CASSYYRQPTYEQYF. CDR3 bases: TGTGCCAGCAGTTACTATCGACAGCCTACCTACGAGCAGTACTTC.

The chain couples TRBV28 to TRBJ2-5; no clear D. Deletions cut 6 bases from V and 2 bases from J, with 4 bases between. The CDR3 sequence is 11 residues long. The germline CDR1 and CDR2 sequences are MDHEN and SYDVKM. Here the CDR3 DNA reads TGTGCCAGCAGCACACAAGAGACCCAGTACTTC. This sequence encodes CASSTQETQYF.

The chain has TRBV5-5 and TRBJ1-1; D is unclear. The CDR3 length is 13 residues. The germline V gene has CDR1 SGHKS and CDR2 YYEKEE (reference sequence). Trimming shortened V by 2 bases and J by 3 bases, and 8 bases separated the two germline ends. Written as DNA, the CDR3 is TGTGCCAGCAGCTTTCGTGCGGACACTGAAGCTTTCTTT. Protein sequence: CASSFRADTEAFF.